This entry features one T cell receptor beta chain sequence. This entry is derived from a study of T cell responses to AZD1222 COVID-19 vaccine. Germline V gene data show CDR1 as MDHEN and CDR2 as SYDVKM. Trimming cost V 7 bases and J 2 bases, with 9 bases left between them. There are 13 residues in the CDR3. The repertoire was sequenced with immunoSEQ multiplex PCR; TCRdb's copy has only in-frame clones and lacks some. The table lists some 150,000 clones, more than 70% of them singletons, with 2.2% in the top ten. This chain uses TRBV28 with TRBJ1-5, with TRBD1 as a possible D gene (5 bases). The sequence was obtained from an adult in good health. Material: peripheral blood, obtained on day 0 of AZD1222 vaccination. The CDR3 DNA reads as TGTGCCAGCATCGGGGGTGGCAATCAGCCCCAGCATTTT. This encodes CASIGGGNQPQHF.